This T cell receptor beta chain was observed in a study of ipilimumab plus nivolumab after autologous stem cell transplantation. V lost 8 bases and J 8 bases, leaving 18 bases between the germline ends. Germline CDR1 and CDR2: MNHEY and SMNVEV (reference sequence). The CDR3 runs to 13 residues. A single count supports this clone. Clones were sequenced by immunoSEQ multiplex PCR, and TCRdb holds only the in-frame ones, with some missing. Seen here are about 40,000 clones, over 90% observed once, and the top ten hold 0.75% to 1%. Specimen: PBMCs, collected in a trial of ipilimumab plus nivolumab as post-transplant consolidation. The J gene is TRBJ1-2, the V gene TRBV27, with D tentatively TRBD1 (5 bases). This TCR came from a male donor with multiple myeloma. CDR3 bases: TGTGCCAGCGGCGTGCGGGGGATCTACGGCTACACCTTC. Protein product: CASGVRGIYGYTF.